Each of the 21 T cell receptor beta chains below was sequenced from the same sample in a study of control samples from healthy donors and cancer patients. Method: immunoSEQ multiplex PCR; TCRdb's copy keeps in-frame clones and lacks some. This sample has 140,000 or so clones, with roughly nine tenths found just once. Sequenced material: blood. The receptor set was obtained from a man aged 25-40 years in good health.

V is TRBV11-2 and J is TRBJ2-2; D is unresolved. Per the germline V gene, CDR1 is SGHAT and CDR2 is FQNNGV. Trimming shortened V by 2 bases and J by 4 bases, and 5 bases separated the two germline ends. This CDR3 is built from 13 residues. The CDR3 loop reads CASSLQSTGELFF. The CDR3 region has the DNA TGTGCCAGCAGCTTACAGAGCACCGGGGAGCTGTTTTTT.

The chain couples TRBV19 to TRBJ1-1; perhaps TRBD1 as D (6 bases). Germline CDR1 and CDR2: LNHDA and SQIVND (reference sequence). The CDR3 runs to 15 residues. The V and J ends lost 5 bases and 1 base respectively, with 14 bases between them. Here the CDR3 DNA reads TGTGCCAGTAGTTCCTGGGACACCCAGAACACTGAAGCTTTCTTT. Translated, it gives CASSSWDTQNTEAFF.

J is TRBJ2-1 and V is TRBV19, with 8 bases lining up with TRBD1. The germline V gene encodes CDR1 LNHDA and CDR2 SQIVND (reference sequence). V was clipped by 4 bases and J by 6 bases; unmatched bases: 5. The CDR3 totals 14 residues. DNA of the CDR3: TGTGCCAGTAGTAATGGACAGGGTGCCAATGAGCAGTTCTTC. Its translation: CASSNGQGANEQFF.

The V gene is TRBV6-5, the J gene TRBJ2-7; D possibly corresponds to TRBD2 (6 bases). Deletions cut 8 bases from V and 3 bases from J, with 14 bases between. The CDR3 totals 13 residues. The germline V gene has CDR1 MNHEY and CDR2 SVGAGI. CDR3 loop: CASQGGASYEQYF. As DNA, the CDR3 is TGTGCCAGCCAAGGCGGGGCGAGCTACGAGCAGTACTTC.

The chain couples TRBV29-1 to TRBJ2-7; 9 bases match TRBD2. The CDR3 loop spans 13 amino acids. The junction had 2 bases not matched to a gene; V was cut back by 3 bases and J by 2 bases. Germline values: CDR1 SQVTM, CDR2 ANQGSEA. CDR3 bases: TGCAGCGTTGACCTAGCGGGAACCTACGAGCAGTACTTC. Translated, it gives CSVDLAGTYEQYF.

This clone was seen a single time. The V call is TRBV4-1, the J call TRBJ1-5, with D possibly matching TRBD1 (5 bases). V lost 0 bases to trimming and J lost 9 bases, with 12 bases between them. The CDR3 loop spans 14 amino acids. Germline values: CDR1 MGHRA, CDR2 YSYEKL. CDR3 region: CASSQDEGSGPQHF. The CDR3 nucleotides are TGCGCCAGCAGCCAAGATGAGGGGAGCGGGCCCCAGCATTTT.

This clone was seen a few times. The J gene is TRBJ2-7, the V gene TRBV25-1; TRBD2 might be the D (6 bases). The CDR3 totals 12 residues. V was trimmed by 3 bases and J by 9 bases, leaving 12 bases between them. Germline values: CDR1 MGHDK, CDR2 SYGVNS. The CDR3 nucleotides read TGTGCCAGCAGTGATGAGGGGAGGAGGCAGTACTTC. This codes for CASSDEGRRQYF.

The CDR3 here is CASSQTSTSGGYTGELFF. For the CDR3, the DNA is TGCGCCAGCAGCCAGACTTCGACTAGCGGGGGGTACACCGGGGAGCTGTTTTTT. This chain uses TRBV4-3 with TRBJ2-2, with 13 bases fitting TRBD2. CDR1 and CDR2 (germline): LGHNA, YSLEER. This CDR3 contains 18 residues. With V trimmed by 3 bases and J by 3 bases, 7 bases remained unmatched.

This chain connects TRBV20-1 to TRBJ1-4; D uncertain. Germline-derived CDR1 and CDR2 are DFQATT and SNEGSKA (reference sequence). The CDR3 covers 13 residues. V lost 3 bases and J lost 4, with 9 bases in between. CDR3 residues: CSASLPGNEKLFF. The CDR3 DNA is TGCAGTGCTAGTCTCCCCGGTAATGAAAAACTGTTTTTT.

This chain connects TRBV3-1 (or the pseudogene TRBV3-2) to TRBJ2-5; a weak D match, TRBD1 (6 bases). This CDR3 spans 14 amino acids. The germline gives CDR1 LGHDT, CDR2 YNNKEL (reference sequence). V dropped 5 bases and J dropped 4 bases, with 14 bases sitting between them. CDR3 residues: CASSSRAGVETQYF. DNA of the CDR3: TGTGCCAGCAGCTCCCGAGCAGGGGTAGAGACCCAGTACTTC.

The V gene is TRBV6-4, the J gene TRBJ1-1; the match to TRBD1 covers 7 bases. This CDR3 spans 14 amino acids. In germline, CDR1 is MRHNA, CDR2 SNTAGT. V lost 8 bases and J lost 1; bases outside the gene matches: 7. The chain's CDR3 is CASEERTGNTEAFF. CDR3 coding DNA: TGTGCCAGCGAGGAGAGGACAGGGAACACTGAAGCTTTCTTT.

J is TRBJ2-7 and V is TRBV9; maybe TRBD2 (7 bases). The CDR3 consists of 15 residues. Germline V CDR1 and CDR2: SGDLS, YYNGEE. V was shortened by 1 base and J by 2 bases, with 13 bases between the two germline ends. Here the CDR3 reads CASSVSRGAPYEQYF. CDR3 sequence (DNA): TGTGCCAGCAGCGTAAGTCGGGGGGCCCCCTACGAGCAGTACTTC.

The chain has TRBV2 and TRBJ1-2, with D unresolved. The V gene's germline CDR1 is SNHLY and CDR2 FYNNEI. This CDR3 spans 12 amino acids. The V and J ends lost 3 bases and 4 bases respectively, with 6 bases between them. The DNA for the CDR3 is TGTGCCAGCAGTGACAAGGGCTATGGCTACACCTTC. Its translation is CASSDKGYGYTF.

CDR3 amino acids: CASSLGQDTQYF. DNA of the CDR3: TGTGCCAGCAGCTTAGGGCAGGATACGCAGTATTTT. This sequence joins TRBV11-3 and TRBJ2-3; D is ambiguous. Germline V lookup: CDR1 SGHNT, CDR2 YENEEA. Trimming took 1 base from V and 6 from J, leaving 5 bases between them. CDR3 length equals 12 residues.

J is TRBJ2-1 and V is TRBV24-1; tentatively, D is TRBD1 (5 bases). Between the trimmed V and J ends, which lost 4 bases and 9 bases, there was a span of 15 bases. This CDR3 region has 14 residues. The germline gives CDR1 KGHDR, CDR2 SFDVKD. CDR3 DNA: TGTGCCACCAGTGAACGATCAGGGTTCGCTGAGCAGTTCTTC. As protein: CATSERSGFAEQFF.

This clone was observed a few times. This chain links TRBV12-5 with TRBJ2-7; D is unclear. Between the trimmed V and J ends, which lost 3 bases and 6 bases, there was a span of 21 bases. The CDR3 sequence is 16 residues long. Germline V gene data show CDR1 as LGHNT and CDR2 as FRNRAP. The CDR3 bases are TGTGCTAGTGGTTTTGTGGGATCCGGGCCGCCTTCCGAGCAGTACTTC. As protein: CASGFVGSGPPSEQYF.

The CDR3 spells CARRDSATCGEQYF. The CDR3 DNA follows: TGTGCCAGAAGGGACTCCGCGACGTGTGGGGAGCAGTACTTC. The V call is TRBV9, the J call TRBJ2-7; possibly TRBD2 for D (6 bases). The CDR3 sequence is 14 residues long. Germline V gene lookup returns CDR1 SGDLS and CDR2 YYNGEE. The V and J ends lost 8 bases and 7 bases respectively, with 22 bases between them.

The chain joins TRBV7-9 to TRBJ1-3; D ambiguous. Germline-derived CDR1 and CDR2 are SEHNR and FQNEAQ (reference sequence). This CDR3 is built from 12 residues. The germline V and J ends were trimmed by 5 bases and 5 bases, with 7 bases remaining between them. CDR3 DNA sequence: TGTGCCAGCAGCCTCCCTCGAAACACCATATATTTT. Its translation is CASSLPRNTIYF.

V and J are TRBV11-1 and TRBJ1-1; D gene unclear. From germline, CDR1 is SGHAT and CDR2 FQDESV (reference sequence). Trimming took 5 bases from V and 2 from J, leaving 6 bases between them. This CDR3 comprises 12 residues. The CDR3 loop reads CASSLDNTEAFF. The CDR3 bases are TGTGCCAGCAGCCTCGATAACACTGAAGCTTTCTTT.

V is TRBV23-1 and J is TRBJ2-1; tentatively, D is TRBD2 (6 bases). TRBV23-1 is noted as an ORF with a role that remains uncertain. This CDR3 is built from 17 residues. The germline V and J ends were trimmed by 2 bases and 4 bases, with 18 bases remaining between them. The CDR3 spells CASSQGLDLSGYNEQFF. The DNA for the CDR3 is TGCGCCAGCAGTCAAGGCCTAGACCTAAGCGGGTACAATGAGCAGTTCTTC.

The chain couples TRBV6-1 to TRBJ2-1; 9 nucleotides agree with TRBD1. After removal of 2 bases from V and 8 bases from J, the junction contained 10 bases not matched to a gene. This CDR3 comprises 16 residues. Germline CDR1 and CDR2: MNHNS and SASEGT. The CDR3 bases are TGTGCCAGCAGTGAACCACTTTCCCGGGACAGGGATGAGCAGTTCTTC. Amino acid sequence: CASSEPLSRDRDEQFF.